This T cell receptor beta chain was captured by sequencing in a study of shared clonotypes between healthy human individuals. Donors comprised healthy HIV-negative adults lacking recent acute infections or vaccinations. This clone was seen just once. Its antigen is still unknown. V lost 1 base, J lost 9 bases, and 8 bases stayed unmatched. The CDR3 runs to 16 residues. Germline V gene sequence: CDR1 LNHNV, CDR2 YYDKDF (reference sequence). Regarding the study as a whole: Sequencing depth was predicted to influence how clonotypes are shared among donors. Generally, naive subsets (rather than memory subsets) showed larger estimated richness.

An approximately 180 ng quantity of DNA, tens of thousands of T cell genomes, went into the sorted-subset replicate PCRs. Profiling relied on immunoSEQ multiplex PCR, and the TCRdb table lists in-frame clones only, not all of them. This table has a few million clones, 90% to 95% appearing once. The sequenced sample was naive CD4+ T cells sorted from blood. Indicated subset: CD45RA+ positively selected. The clonotype originates from a young man in good health. The chain has TRBV15 and TRBJ2-1; 11 nucleotides match TRBD2. The CDR3 spells CATSRVRLAGGGEQFF. CDR3 DNA: TGTGCCACCAGCAGAGTCCGGCTAGCGGGAGGAGGTGAGCAGTTCTTC.